The 30 T cell receptor beta chains below come from one sample, sequenced in a study of T-cell memory formation after mild COVID-19. MiXCR was run by TCRdb on the 5' RACE reads, yielding one entry per CDR3 protein. The sample yields 470,000 or so distinct CDR3 sequences, around 19% seen once. The sequencing sample was made of PBMCs or a T cell subset sorted from them (not recorded which). The origin of the receptors is an adult woman who had mild COVID-19 (a few samples of this study predate the infection). Cell type and time point are not known.

The CDR3: CASSVPPEGETQYF. As DNA, the CDR3 is TGTGCCAGCAGCGTCCCCCCCGAGGGAGAGACCCAGTACTTC. The rearrangement links TRBV9 to TRBJ2-5, with D possibly matching TRBD2 (5 bases). V lost 2 bases and J 4 bases, leaving 12 bases between the germline ends. Per germline, CDR1 SGDLS and CDR2 YYNGEE. The CDR3 loop spans 14 amino acids.

This clonotype came up a few times. V usage is TRBV3-1 and J usage is TRBJ2-3; D possibly corresponds to TRBD1 (5 bases). There are 13 residues in the CDR3. Germline CDR1 reads LGHDT; CDR2 reads YNNKEL (reference sequence). V was pared by 1 base and J by 12 bases, with 14 bases between. The CDR3 DNA reads as TGTGCCAGCAGCCAAGTTGAAAGGGGCCCCCAGTATTTT. It is translated as CASSQVERGPQYF.

There are a few counts of this clonotype. The chain links TRBV5-4 to TRBJ2-1, with TRBD2 matching over 13 bases. The CDR3 has 15 amino acids. The germline gives CDR1 SGHNT, CDR2 YYREEE (reference sequence). Germline trimming cut 4 bases from V and 8 bases from J; bases unmatched to any gene: 6. This CDR3 reads CASSLRTSGGYEQFF. For the CDR3, the DNA is TGTGCCAGCAGCCTCCGGACTAGCGGGGGCTATGAGCAGTTCTTC. Full variable domain (outside the CDR3, taken from reference TRBV5-4 and TRBJ2-1): ETGVTQSPTHLIKTRGQQVTLRCSSQSGHNTVSWYQQALGQGPQFIFQYYREEENGRGNFPPRFSGLQFPNYSSELNVNALELDDSALYLCASSLRTSGGYEQFFGPGTRLTVL.

V is TRBV6-5 and J is TRBJ1-3; D remains ambiguous. The CDR3 length is 16 residues. Germline assignment: CDR1 MNHEY and CDR2 SVGAGI. V dropped 0 bases and J dropped 4 bases, with 13 bases sitting between them. DNA for the CDR3: TGTGCCAGCAGTTACTCGGCTCCTTCGGGGGGAAACACCATATATTTT. Translating gives CASSYSAPSGGNTIYF.

The rearrangement links TRBV12-3 or TRBV12-4 to TRBJ2-1; the match to TRBD1 covers 10 bases. The CDR3 is made up of 14 amino acids. V shed 3 bases and J 8 bases; nucleotides not matched to a gene: 4. The CDR3 DNA follows: TGTGCCAGCAGTTTCCGACAGGGGGCTTATGAGCAGTTCTTC. Protein sequence: CASSFRQGAYEQFF.

This clonotype was counted a few times. CDR3 residues: CSARLWGKTDTQYF. DNA for the CDR3: TGCAGTGCTCGCCTTTGGGGGAAGACAGATACGCAGTATTTT. The chain carries TRBV20-1 and TRBJ2-3; D possibly uses TRBD1 or TRBD2 (5 bases each). There are 14 residues in the CDR3. Trimming shortened V by 5 bases and J by 3 bases, and 15 bases separated the two germline ends. CDR1 is DFQATT and CDR2 is SNEGSKA in the germline V gene (reference sequence).

The chain links TRBV5-1 to TRBJ2-1; D ambiguous. Germline V gives CDR1 SGHRS, CDR2 YFSETQ. The V gene lost 4 bases and the J gene lost 8 bases, with 22 bases spanning the gap. This CDR3 region has 16 residues. CDR3 region: CASSQKTITSLDEQFF. The CDR3 coding sequence is TGCGCCAGCAGCCAAAAGACAATAACATCTCTGGATGAGCAGTTCTTC.

This clonotype was counted a few times. At one boundary the junction diverges from the germline segment, which might be a read error. The V and J genes are TRBV7-9 and TRBJ2-1; D not resolved. Germline CDR1 reads SEHNR; CDR2 reads FQNEAQ (reference sequence). The CDR3 contains 11 residues. This chain's CDR3 is CASSLEGHWGF. CDR3 nucleotides: TGTGCCAGCAGCTTAGAAGGGCACTGGGGATTC.

This chain joins TRBV5-1 and TRBJ2-1; 9 bases match TRBD1. This CDR3 is built from 16 residues. With V trimmed by 5 bases and J by 4 bases, 10 bases remained unmatched. Germline-derived CDR1 and CDR2 are SGHRS and YFSETQ. The CDR3 loop is CASSYTTGGVYNEQFF. The CDR3 DNA follows: TGCGCCAGCAGTTATACGACAGGGGGAGTTTACAATGAGCAGTTCTTC.

The chain carries TRBV3-1 and TRBJ2-5; TRBD2 matches 8 bases. J lost 4 bases, V lost 4 bases, and 11 bases had no gene match. This CDR3 is built from 16 residues. Germline CDR1 and CDR2: LGHDT and YNNKEL (reference sequence). This CDR3 reads CASSLGAGLAGETQYF. CDR3 DNA: TGTGCCAGCAGCCTTGGAGCGGGGCTAGCGGGAGAGACCCAGTACTTC.

This chain joins TRBV29-1 and TRBJ2-2; 8 positions agree with TRBD1. Germline lookup yields CDR1 SQVTM and CDR2 ANQGSEA. The CDR3 runs 14 residues. V lost 3 bases, J lost 4 bases, and 4 bases stayed unmatched. CDR3 sequence: CSVDRTGSTGELFF. The CDR3 DNA follows: TGCAGCGTTGACCGGACAGGGTCCACCGGGGAGCTGTTTTTT.

The chain couples TRBV28 to TRBJ2-4; the D gene is possibly TRBD2 (7 bases). CDR1 and CDR2 (germline): MDHEN, SYDVKM. The CDR3 is made up of 16 amino acids. V lost 3 bases and J 2 bases, leaving 14 bases between the germline ends. CDR3 DNA: TGTGCCAGCAGTTTGGGGGGGCTTGGATCCAAAAACATTCAGTACTTC. Protein: CASSLGGLGSKNIQYF.

This clonotype came up a few times. This chain connects TRBV20-1 to TRBJ2-7; no reliable D call. Germline-derived CDR1 and CDR2 are DFQATT and SNEGSKA (reference sequence). The CDR3 sequence is 11 residues long. Here the CDR3 reads CSGLDGYEQYF. CDR3 nucleotides: TGCAGCGGTCTGGACGGCTACGAGCAGTACTTC.

J is TRBJ2-3 and V is TRBV15; a possible D gene is TRBD1 (6 bases). CDR1 and CDR2 (germline): LNHNV, YYDKDF (reference sequence). Trimming took off 0 bases at V and 1 base at J, with 8 bases between the two ends. The CDR3 length is 15 residues. CDR3: CATSRDRGGTDTQYF. In DNA form, the CDR3 reads TGTGCCACCAGCAGAGACAGGGGAGGCACAGATACGCAGTATTTT. The variable domain in full, completed from reference TRBV15 and TRBJ2-3, reads DAMVIQNPRYQVTQFGKPVTLSCSQTLNHNVMYWYQQKSSQAPKLLFHYYDKDFNNEADTPDNFQSRRPNTSFCFLDIRSPGLGDTAMYLCATSRDRGGTDTQYFGPGTRLTVL.

The rearrangement joins TRBV3-1 to TRBJ2-7, with no clear D. The length of the CDR3 is 14 residues. CDR1 is LGHDT and CDR2 is YNNKEL in the germline V gene (reference sequence). V lost 0 bases and J 6 bases, leaving 12 bases between the germline ends. CDR3 DNA: TGTGCCAGCAGCCAAGAGCTTCGAGGATTCGAGCAGTACTTC. Encoded protein: CASSQELRGFEQYF.

This clonotype was observed a few times. The rearrangement joins TRBV4-2 to TRBJ2-1; 7 bases fit TRBD1. V dropped 2 bases and J dropped 2; count of bases not matched to a gene: 3. Germline V gene sequence: CDR1 LGHNA, CDR2 YNFKEQ. The CDR3 has 15 amino acids. CDR3 sequence reads: CASSQLTGPYNEQFF. The CDR3 DNA sequence: TGTGCCAGCAGCCAATTGACAGGGCCCTACAATGAGCAGTTCTTC.

This CDR3 is CASSSDNNSPLHF. The CDR3 nucleotides read TGCGCCAGCAGCTCGGACAACAATTCACCCCTCCACTTT. The chain joins TRBV5-1 to TRBJ1-6, with D tentatively TRBD1 (5 bases). CDR1 is SGHRS and CDR2 is YFSETQ in the germline V gene. The CDR3 is made up of 13 amino acids. V shed 3 bases and J shed 7 bases, with 8 bases lying between them.

This clonotype has more than one count but fewer than ten. The chain has TRBV24-1 and TRBJ2-2; 14 nucleotides match TRBD2. Germline-derived CDR1 and CDR2 are KGHDR and SFDVKD. V lost 0 bases to trimming and J lost 0 bases; unmatched junction nucleotides: 5. The CDR3 has 20 residues. The CDR3 DNA sequence: TGTGCCACCAGTGATTTGCCGACTAGCGGGAGGGCCCCGAACACCGGGGAGCTGTTTTTT. This sequence encodes CATSDLPTSGRAPNTGELFF.

This clonotype occurred many times. The chain has TRBV20-1 and TRBJ1-6; weak D call: TRBD1 (5 bases). Trimming stripped 3 bases from V and 10 bases from J, with 16 bases between. Germline lookup yields CDR1 DFQATT and CDR2 SNEGSKA (reference sequence). The CDR3 contains 14 residues. The DNA of the CDR3 is TGCAGTGCTAGCGAGGCAGGGAAAGAATCACCCCTCCACTTT. Its protein product is CSASEAGKESPLHF.

This clonotype was counted a few times. This chain uses TRBV12-3 or TRBV12-4 with TRBJ2-2; 7 nucleotides line up with TRBD1. There are 14 residues in the CDR3. V lost 3 bases and J lost 7; bases outside the gene matches: 5. CDR3 sequence (DNA): TGTGCCAGCAGTTTTGCCCAGGGGGTCGGGGAGCTGTTTTTT. Translation: CASSFAQGVGELFF.

This clonotype was observed many times. This chain connects TRBV29-1 to TRBJ1-2; D is undetermined. V lost 5 bases, J lost 8 bases, and 18 bases lay in between. This CDR3 contains 13 residues. Germline V lookup: CDR1 SQVTM, CDR2 ANQGSEA. The CDR3 is CSVKGSSLSGYTF. As DNA, the CDR3 is TGCAGCGTTAAAGGGTCATCCCTTAGCGGCTACACCTTC.

This clonotype was found many times. The chain uses TRBV29-1 and TRBJ2-5, with D perhaps matching TRBD1 or TRBD2 (6 bases each). This CDR3 spans 14 amino acids. Germline CDR1 is SQVTM and CDR2 is ANQGSEA. Trimming removed 3 bases from V and 5 bases from J, with 16 bases in between. CDR3 nucleotides: TGCAGCGTTGATTCGGGGGCAGGGAGGGAGACCCAGTACTTC. Protein product: CSVDSGAGRETQYF.

There are a few counts of this clonotype. The rearrangement joins TRBV7-9 to TRBJ2-1, with D possibly being TRBD1 or TRBD2 (5 bases each). CDR3 length equals 15 residues. In germline, CDR1 is SEHNR, CDR2 FQNEAQ (reference sequence). The ends were cut back, 5 bases at V and 4 bases at J, with 15 bases in the middle. The CDR3 protein is CASSLHGTSYNEQFF. The DNA of the CDR3 is TGTGCCAGCAGCCTCCACGGGACGTCATACAATGAGCAGTTCTTC.

J is TRBJ1-1 and V is TRBV9; TRBD1 matches 7 bases. Trimming removed 3 bases from V and 5 bases from J; junction bases left unmatched: 10. The CDR3 loop spans 15 amino acids. Germline assignment: CDR1 SGDLS and CDR2 YYNGEE. CDR3 in amino acids: CASSADKRGLTEAFF. The DNA of the CDR3 is TGTGCCAGCAGCGCAGACAAGAGGGGGCTTACTGAAGCTTTCTTT.

The chain carries TRBV11-2 and TRBJ1-4, with a tentative D call TRBD1 (6 bases). Germline CDR1 is SGHAT and CDR2 is FQNNGV. The CDR3 totals 16 residues. V was pared by 6 bases and J by 6 bases, with 20 bases between. DNA for the CDR3: TGTGCCAGCAGGACTCTAACGGGACAAGGATATGAAAAACTGTTTTTT. Translating it yields CASRTLTGQGYEKLFF.

The genes are TRBV7-2 and TRBJ1-1, with D tentatively TRBD1 (6 bases). The CDR3 runs 15 residues. CDR1 and CDR2 (germline): SGHTA, FQGNSA. The germline V and J ends were trimmed by 2 bases and 8 bases, with 18 bases remaining between them. For the CDR3, the DNA is TGTGCCAGCAGCTTAACAGGGACGACGCCGGGAGAAGCTTTCTTT. Translation gives CASSLTGTTPGEAFF.

This clonotype turned up a few times. The CDR3 region is CASSYDGPSSYNEQFF. The CDR3 DNA reads TGTGCCAGCAGTTACGACGGGCCCAGCTCCTACAATGAGCAGTTCTTC. The rearrangement uses TRBV6-5 and TRBJ2-1, with no clear D. The CDR3 has 16 amino acids. Trimming took 2 bases from V and 0 from J, leaving 11 bases between them. The germline CDR1 and CDR2 sequences are MNHEY and SVGAGI.

This chain links TRBV7-8 with TRBJ1-2; D is uncertain. The length of the CDR3 is 15 residues. Germline V CDR1 and CDR2: SGHVS, FQNEAQ. V was trimmed by 1 base and J by 2 bases, leaving 11 bases between them. CDR3 amino acids: CASSLDLGPNYGYTF. CDR3 nucleotide sequence: TGTGCCAGCAGCTTAGATCTCGGACCCAACTATGGCTACACCTTC.

The CDR3 bases are TGTGCCAGCAGAGAACACAGGGGGAACACTGAAGCTTTCTTT. As protein: CASREHRGNTEAFF. The V gene is TRBV6-5, the J gene TRBJ1-1; TRBD1 agrees at 7 bases. Trimming at V came to 6 bases and at J to 1 base, leaving 5 bases not matched to a gene. The CDR3 consists of 14 residues. The germline CDR1 and CDR2 sequences are MNHEY and SVGAGI.

The chain links TRBV10-3 to TRBJ2-1; the match to TRBD1 covers 8 bases. Germline V gene data show CDR1 as ENHRY and CDR2 as SYGVKD. After removal of 8 bases from V and 5 bases from J, the junction contained 8 bases not matched to a gene. This CDR3 comprises 14 residues. CDR3 in DNA: TGTGCCATCGGGGAGAGGACAGGGAACAATGAGCAGTTCTTC. It is translated as CAIGERTGNNEQFF.